This T cell receptor beta chain was found in a study of blood T cell repertoires in COVID-19. As for the study in general: T cells, B-cell-depleted T cells, or PBMCs supplied cDNA or gDNA.

This CDR3 contains 15 residues. V lost 11 bases to trimming and J lost 5 bases; unmatched junction nucleotides: 11. Germline CDR1 reads LGHNT; CDR2 reads FRNRAP. Methods used by the authors: Reference gene primer amplification in the assay estimated nucleated cell counts. Sequenced by immunoSEQ multiplex PCR; TCRdb stores in-frame clones only, minus some. The DNA was the basis for D and trimming; V, J and clone size are from that table. The sample holds about 97,000 clones, around 80% seen once. Sequencing input: peripheral blood. This chain links TRBV12-5 with TRBJ1-6, with 8 bases matching TRBD1. The receptor comes from a man in his sixties with active or convalescent COVID-19. CDR3 sequence (DNA): TGTGCTTCTTCCCGGGACAGGCCTAATAATTCACCCCTCCACTTT. This codes for CASSRDRPNNSPLHF. The full variable domain, in which reference TRBV12-5 and TRBJ1-6 provide the parts outside the CDR3, is DARVTQTPRHKVTEMGQEVTMRCQPILGHNTVFWYRQTMMQGLELLAYFRNRAPLDDSGMPKDRFSAEMPDATLATLKIQPSEPRDSAVYFCASSRDRPNNSPLHFGNGTRLTVT.